Below are 29 T cell receptor beta chains sequenced from a single sample in a study of CD8 T cells in Susac syndrome. Reverse transcription of about 0.5 to 1 ug RNA was performed with random hexamers. TCRdb called the immunoSEQ multiplex PCR reads again in MiXCR, with one record for every CDR3 protein. The data show about 210,000 distinct CDR3 sequences, 95% seen once. Sequencing was done on a sample of CD4+ T cells from PBMCs. The receptors originated from a human donor with multiple sclerosis.

The chain recombines TRBV5-4 with TRBJ1-1; D may be TRBD1 (6 bases). Germline lookup yields CDR1 SGHNT and CDR2 YYREEE (reference sequence). The CDR3 is 12 residues long. V was cut by 3 bases and J by 7 bases, with 10 bases left in between. Here the CDR3 DNA reads TGTGCCAGCAGCTCAAGGGGGAATGAAGCTTTCTTT. Protein sequence: CASSSRGNEAFF. Complete variable domain (other parts from reference TRBV5-4 and TRBJ1-1): ETGVTQSPTHLIKTRGQQVTLRCSSQSGHNTVSWYQQALGQGPQFIFQYYREEENGRGNFPPRFSGLQFPNYSSELNVNALELDDSALYLCASSSRGNEAFFGQGTRLTVV.

The CDR3 nucleotides read TGTGCCAGCGGACAGGGGGGTGATGGCTATGGCTACACCTTC. Protein sequence: CASGQGGDGYGYTF. This chain links TRBV3-1 with TRBJ1-2; 10 positions match TRBD1. Trimming cost V 8 bases and J 4 bases; bases outside gene matches: 7. Germline loops: CDR1 LGHDT, CDR2 YNNKEL (reference sequence). The CDR3 extends over 14 amino acids.

This chain connects TRBV30 to TRBJ1-1; TRBD1 aligns across 7 bases. V shed 0 bases, J shed 7 bases, and the junction held 11 bases outside the gene matches. Per the germline V gene, CDR1 is GTSNPN and CDR2 is SVGIG (reference sequence). This CDR3 is built from 15 residues. The CDR3 coding sequence is TGTGCCTGGAGTGTACAGGGGTTACGCAGTGATGAAGCTTTCTTT. Translation: CAWSVQGLRSDEAFF.

J is TRBJ1-2 and V is TRBV23-1; 11 bases match TRBD1. TRBV23-1 is labeled an ORF, and its function is uncertain. The CDR3 contains 15 residues. J was trimmed by 8 bases and V by 2 bases; bases with no gene match: 7. CDR3 bases: TGCGCCAGCAGTCAACTTCCCGGGACAGGGGGAGGCTACACCTTC. Translated: CASSQLPGTGGGYTF.

This clonotype was counted only a few times. The CDR3 sequence: CASSQDSGRRDNEQFF. The CDR3 coding sequence is TGTGCCAGCAGCCAAGATAGCGGGAGGCGGGACAATGAGCAGTTCTTC. The V gene is TRBV14, the J gene TRBJ2-1; 10 nucleotides match TRBD2. CDR3 length: 16 residues. Germline lookup yields CDR1 SGHDN and CDR2 FVKESK. J lost 5 bases, V lost 0 bases, and 4 bases had no gene match.

The chain carries TRBV6-2 or TRBV6-3 and TRBJ2-7; D is perhaps TRBD1 (7 bases). This CDR3 is 14 amino acids long. Germline CDR1 is MNHEY and CDR2 is SVGEGT. Deletions cut 6 bases from V and 3 bases from J, with 15 bases between. The CDR3 sequence: CASRPGGSLYEQYF. For the CDR3, the DNA is TGTGCCAGCAGACCAGGGGGGAGTCTCTACGAGCAGTACTTC.

This chain joins TRBV12-3 or TRBV12-4 and TRBJ2-7; perhaps TRBD2 as D (6 bases). Between the trimmed V and J ends, which lost 4 bases and 6 bases, there was a span of 16 bases. This CDR3 comprises 14 residues. The CDR3 reads CASSWEEVRGEQYF. The CDR3 coding sequence is TGTGCCAGCAGTTGGGAGGAGGTACGAGGCGAGCAGTACTTC.

The chain combines TRBV29-1 with TRBJ2-3; D gene ambiguous. V shed 3 bases and J shed 2 bases, with 6 bases lying between them. CDR3 length: 12 residues. Per the germline V gene, CDR1 is SQVTM and CDR2 is ANQGSEA. CDR3 sequence: CSVDMSTDTQYF. The CDR3 DNA is TGCAGCGTTGATATGTCCACAGATACGCAGTATTTT.

The CDR3 DNA reads TGTGCCAGCAGCATCCCGGGGCGAAGGTACTACACCTTC. Its protein is CASSIPGRRYYTF. The gene calls are TRBV6-6 and TRBJ1-2; a weak D match, TRBD1 (5 bases). V was cut by 6 bases and J by 10 bases, with 18 bases left in between. Germline V lookup: CDR1 MNHNY, CDR2 SVGAGI (reference sequence). This CDR3 contains 13 residues.

This clonotype turned up a few times. The J gene is TRBJ2-5, the V gene TRBV14; no clear D. The CDR3 is 13 amino acids. The germline V gene encodes CDR1 SGHDN and CDR2 FVKESK. V lost 0 bases and J 5 bases, leaving 7 bases between the germline ends. CDR3 residues: CASSQDLRETQYF. In DNA, the CDR3 is TGTGCCAGCAGCCAAGATCTCCGCGAGACCCAGTACTTC.

The rearrangement links TRBV20-1 to TRBJ1-1, with D perhaps matching TRBD1 (5 bases). CDR3 size: 14 residues. The V gene lost 3 bases and the J gene lost 2 bases, with 13 bases spanning the gap. The germline V gene encodes CDR1 DFQATT and CDR2 SNEGSKA (reference sequence). CDR3 DNA sequence: TGCAGTGCTAGGAGGGGAGTAACTAACACTGAAGCTTTCTTT. It specifies CSARRGVTNTEAFF.

The genes are TRBV9 and TRBJ2-7; either TRBD1 or TRBD2 may fit D (5 bases each). Germline-derived CDR1 and CDR2 are SGDLS and YYNGEE. This CDR3 spans 15 amino acids. V was trimmed by 0 bases and J by 6 bases, leaving 16 bases between them. CDR3 protein: CASSVVPATRGEQYF. The CDR3 nucleotides are TGTGCCAGCAGCGTAGTCCCAGCTACTAGGGGCGAGCAGTACTTC.

This clonotype has only one observation. V usage is TRBV7-9 and J usage is TRBJ2-3; TRBD1 matches at 8 bases. Germline CDR1 SEHNR, CDR2 FQNEAQ (reference sequence). With V trimmed by 9 bases and J by 4 bases, 6 bases remained unmatched. The CDR3 runs to 13 residues. CDR3 sequence: CASRTGRPDTQYF. DNA of the CDR3: TGTGCCAGTCGGACAGGGAGGCCAGATACGCAGTATTTT. The variable domain in full, completed from reference TRBV7-9 and TRBJ2-3, reads DTGVSQNPRHKITKRGQNVTFRCDPISEHNRLYWYRQTLGQGPEFLTYFQNEAQLEKSRLLSDRFSAERPKGSFSTLEIQRTEQGDSAMYLCASRTGRPDTQYFGPGTRLTVL.

This sequence joins TRBV29-1 and TRBJ2-5; 7 bases align to TRBD1. Looked up from germline, CDR1 is SQVTM and CDR2 is ANQGSEA. The ends lost 5 bases at V and 2 bases at J; junction bases unmatched: 8. This CDR3 region has 14 residues. The CDR3 DNA sequence: TGCAGCGTTACCGGGACAGCCTCTCAAGAGACCCAGTACTTC. Its translation: CSVTGTASQETQYF.

This clonotype was picked up one time. V gene TRBV29-1 combines with J gene TRBJ2-1; D unresolved. Trimming shortened V by 6 bases and J by 8 bases, and 11 bases separated the two germline ends. Germline CDR1 SQVTM, CDR2 ANQGSEA. CDR3 length equals 11 residues. The CDR3, as DNA: TGCAGCGTGACTGTCGGTCATGAGCAGTTCTTC. As protein: CSVTVGHEQFF.

This clonotype was observed a single time. This chain uses TRBV9 with TRBJ2-5; 9 bases map to TRBD2. V shed 0 bases, J shed 2 bases, and the junction held 8 bases outside the gene matches. CDR1 SGDLS and CDR2 YYNGEE come from the germline V gene. This CDR3 region has 17 residues. The CDR3 bases are TGTGCCAGCAGCGTAGGTCTTAGCGGGAGAACACAAGAGACCCAGTACTTC. Amino acid sequence: CASSVGLSGRTQETQYF.

The chain combines TRBV29-1 with TRBJ2-3, with D possibly called TRBD1 or TRBD2 (5 bases each). The V and J ends lost 7 bases and 2 bases respectively, with 16 bases between them. The CDR3 is made up of 14 amino acids. From germline, CDR1 is SQVTM and CDR2 ANQGSEA. The CDR3 sequence is CSAPGAYYTDTQYF. In nucleotides, the CDR3 is TGCAGCGCCCCCGGGGCGTACTACACAGATACGCAGTATTTT.

The chain links TRBV3-1 to TRBJ2-5; D is possibly TRBD1 or TRBD2 (5 bases each). V gave up 3 bases and J gave up 8 bases, with 10 bases separating them. In germline, CDR1 is LGHDT, CDR2 YNNKEL (reference sequence). The CDR3 has 12 amino acids. The CDR3 bases are TGTGCCAGCAGCCAGAGCCGGGACACCCAGTACTTC. Translated, it gives CASSQSRDTQYF.

The rearrangement joins TRBV20-1 to TRBJ1-5; D might be TRBD1 (6 bases). This CDR3 spans 16 amino acids. The germline V gene has CDR1 DFQATT and CDR2 SNEGSKA (reference sequence). Deletions cut 0 bases from V and 3 bases from J, with 15 bases between. Here the CDR3 reads CSARDSGGADNQPQHF. The CDR3 DNA sequence: TGCAGTGCTAGAGATTCTGGGGGCGCTGACAATCAGCCCCAGCATTTT.

The gene calls are TRBV3-1 and TRBJ2-5; 11 nucleotides agree with TRBD2. Germline assignment: CDR1 LGHDT and CDR2 YNNKEL (reference sequence). This CDR3 region has 16 residues. With V trimmed by 4 bases and J by 3 bases, 7 bases remained unmatched. As DNA, the CDR3 is TGTGCCAGCAGCCCTCGACTAGCGGGACGGGAAGAGACCCAGTACTTC. Translating it yields CASSPRLAGREETQYF.

The chain links TRBV29-1 to TRBJ2-1; 7 nucleotides line up with TRBD1. The CDR3 sequence is 14 residues long. Germline CDR1 SQVTM, CDR2 ANQGSEA. The trim removed 8 bases at V and 5 bases at J, leaving 12 bases unmatched. Here the CDR3 DNA reads TGCAGCTACCTCCTCAGGGGGAAGGACAATGAGCAGTTCTTC. Translating gives CSYLLRGKDNEQFF.

The chain has TRBV20-1 and TRBJ2-2; possibly TRBD1 or TRBD2 for D (5 bases each). CDR1 is DFQATT, CDR2 SNEGSKA, per germline (reference sequence). Trimming removed 1 base from V and 6 bases from J, with 9 bases in between. The CDR3 sequence is 13 residues long. In nucleotides, the CDR3 is TGCAGTGCTAGAGGGGGGTCCGCCGGGGAGCTGTTTTTT. It codes for CSARGGSAGELFF.

In DNA, the CDR3 is TGTGCCAGCAGCGTAGCATCCGGGGGTCGGACTGAAGCTTTCTTT. This encodes CASSVASGGRTEAFF. The genes are TRBV9 and TRBJ1-1; D perhaps matches TRBD1 (5 bases). V was pared by 0 bases and J by 5 bases, with 14 bases between. The CDR3 is made up of 15 amino acids. Germline V gene sequence: CDR1 SGDLS, CDR2 YYNGEE.

The chain employs TRBV5-1 and TRBJ2-3; possible D gene TRBD1, 5 bases. V was clipped by 4 bases and J by 1 base, with 10 bases between them. The CDR3 spans 14 residues. The germline V gene encodes CDR1 SGHRS and CDR2 YFSETQ. This CDR3 is CASSITGRTDTQYF. The CDR3 DNA reads TGCGCCAGCAGCATAACAGGACGCACAGATACGCAGTATTTT.

The V and J genes are TRBV12-3 or TRBV12-4 and TRBJ2-2; tentatively, D is TRBD1 (6 bases). This CDR3 comprises 16 residues. The V end lost 7 bases, the J end lost 5 bases, and 20 bases lay between the germline ends. The CDR3 reads CASIPPPGTPTGELFF. CDR3 DNA: TGTGCCAGCATCCCACCCCCCGGGACACCAACCGGGGAGCTGTTTTTT.

This clonotype was observed once. This chain joins TRBV5-6 and TRBJ2-6; the D call may be TRBD1 or TRBD2 (5 bases each). Germline V CDR1 and CDR2: SGHDT, YYEEEE. The V gene lost 2 bases and the J gene lost 0 bases, with 12 bases spanning the gap. The CDR3 length is 17 residues. The CDR3: CASSFRDGGSGANVLTF. The CDR3 DNA reads TGTGCCAGCAGCTTTCGGGACGGCGGCTCTGGGGCCAACGTCCTGACTTTC.

The chain couples TRBV19 to TRBJ1-5; possible D gene TRBD1, 5 bases. Trimming shortened V by 0 bases and J by 7 bases, and 16 bases separated the two germline ends. Germline V lookup: CDR1 LNHDA, CDR2 SQIVND (reference sequence). This CDR3 comprises 16 residues. As DNA, the CDR3 is TGTGCCAGTAGTATAGATCTGGGGAGGGGCGACCAGCCCCAGCATTTT. It encodes CASSIDLGRGDQPQHF.

This clonotype was counted once. V and J are TRBV30 and TRBJ1-5, with 8 bases that match TRBD1. The CDR3 consists of 15 residues. The germline V gene has CDR1 GTSNPN and CDR2 SVGIG (reference sequence). Germline trimming cut 3 bases from V and 0 bases from J; bases unmatched to any gene: 4. The DNA of the CDR3 is TGTGCCTGGAGGGGACAGGCGGGTAGCAATCAGCCCCAGCATTTT. It codes for CAWRGQAGSNQPQHF.

In this sample, this clonotype turned up once. The genes are TRBV7-3 and TRBJ2-6; tentative D call: TRBD1 (5 bases). This CDR3 region has 16 residues. Germline V CDR1 and CDR2: SGHTA, FQGTGA. V lost 4 bases and J lost 4, with 14 bases in between. CDR3 loop: CASSSNIGAGANVLTF. The CDR3 DNA follows: TGTGCCAGCAGCTCCAATATAGGGGCCGGGGCCAACGTCCTGACTTTC.